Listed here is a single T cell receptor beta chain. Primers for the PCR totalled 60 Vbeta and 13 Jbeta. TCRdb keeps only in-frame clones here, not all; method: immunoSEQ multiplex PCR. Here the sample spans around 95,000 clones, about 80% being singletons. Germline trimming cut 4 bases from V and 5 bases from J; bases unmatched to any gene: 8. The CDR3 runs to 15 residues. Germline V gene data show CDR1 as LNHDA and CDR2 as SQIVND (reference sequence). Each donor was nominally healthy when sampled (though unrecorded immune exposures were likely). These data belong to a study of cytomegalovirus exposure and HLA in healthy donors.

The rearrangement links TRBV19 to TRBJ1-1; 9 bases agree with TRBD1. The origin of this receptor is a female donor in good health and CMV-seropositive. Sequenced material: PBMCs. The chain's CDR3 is CASSTNRGPRTEAFF. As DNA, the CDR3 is TGTGCCAGTAGTACAAACAGGGGGCCGCGGACTGAAGCTTTCTTT.